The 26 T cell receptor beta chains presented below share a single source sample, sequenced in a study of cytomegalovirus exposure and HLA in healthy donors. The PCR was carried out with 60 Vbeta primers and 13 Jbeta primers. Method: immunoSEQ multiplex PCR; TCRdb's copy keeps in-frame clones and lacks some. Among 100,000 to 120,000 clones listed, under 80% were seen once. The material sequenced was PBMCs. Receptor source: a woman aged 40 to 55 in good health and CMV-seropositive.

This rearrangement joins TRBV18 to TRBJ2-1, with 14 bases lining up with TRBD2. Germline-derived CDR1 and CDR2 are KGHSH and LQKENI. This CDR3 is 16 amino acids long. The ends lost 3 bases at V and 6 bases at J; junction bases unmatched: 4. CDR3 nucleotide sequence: TGTGCCAGCTCACCGGGACTAGCGGGAGTAACCAATGAGCAGTTCTTC. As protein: CASSPGLAGVTNEQFF.

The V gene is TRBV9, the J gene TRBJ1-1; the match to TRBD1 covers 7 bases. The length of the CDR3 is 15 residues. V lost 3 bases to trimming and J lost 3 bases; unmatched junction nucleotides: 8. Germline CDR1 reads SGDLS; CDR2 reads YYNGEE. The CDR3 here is CASSALETGDTEAFF. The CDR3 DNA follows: TGTGCCAGCAGCGCCCTGGAAACAGGGGACACTGAAGCTTTCTTT.

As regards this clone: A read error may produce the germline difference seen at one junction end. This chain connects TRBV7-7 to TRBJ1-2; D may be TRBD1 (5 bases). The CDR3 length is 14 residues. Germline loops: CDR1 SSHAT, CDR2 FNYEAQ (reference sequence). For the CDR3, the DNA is TGTGCTAGCAGCCCATGGCAGGGTGACTATGGCTACACCTTC. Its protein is CASSPWQGDYGYTF.

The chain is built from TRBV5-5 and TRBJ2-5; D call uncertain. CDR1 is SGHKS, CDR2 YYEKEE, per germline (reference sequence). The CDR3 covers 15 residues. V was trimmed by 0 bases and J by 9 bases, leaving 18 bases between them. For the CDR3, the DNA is TGTGCCAGCAGCTTGGTTGGCAGCCTAATCGCGGCCCAGTACTTC. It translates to CASSLVGSLIAAQYF.

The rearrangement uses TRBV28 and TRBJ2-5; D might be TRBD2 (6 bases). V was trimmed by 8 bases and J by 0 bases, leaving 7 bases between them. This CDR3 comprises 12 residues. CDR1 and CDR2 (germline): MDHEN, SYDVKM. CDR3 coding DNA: TGTGCCAGCGGCGGGGACCAAGAGACCCAGTACTTC. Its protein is CASGGDQETQYF.

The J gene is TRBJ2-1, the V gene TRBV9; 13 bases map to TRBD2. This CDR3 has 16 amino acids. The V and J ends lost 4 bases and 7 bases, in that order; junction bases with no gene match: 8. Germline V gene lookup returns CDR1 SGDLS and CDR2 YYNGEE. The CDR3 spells CASSPPGLAGRNEQFF. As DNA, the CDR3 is TGTGCCAGCAGCCCACCGGGACTAGCGGGAAGGAATGAGCAGTTCTTC.

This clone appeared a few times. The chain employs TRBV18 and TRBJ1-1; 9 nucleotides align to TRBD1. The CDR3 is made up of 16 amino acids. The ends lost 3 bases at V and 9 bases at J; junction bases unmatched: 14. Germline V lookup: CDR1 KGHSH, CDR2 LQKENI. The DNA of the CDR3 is TGTGCCAGCTCACCTGGGACAGGGCTGTTTCCCTATCAAGCTTTCTTT. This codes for CASSPGTGLFPYQAFF.

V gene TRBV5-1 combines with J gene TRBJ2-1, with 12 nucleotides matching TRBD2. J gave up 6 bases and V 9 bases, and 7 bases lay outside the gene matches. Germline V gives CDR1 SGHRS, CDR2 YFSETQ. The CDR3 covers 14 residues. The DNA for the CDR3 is TGCGCCACTACGGGACTAGCGGGCAGCAATGAGCAGTTCTTC. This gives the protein CATTGLAGSNEQFF. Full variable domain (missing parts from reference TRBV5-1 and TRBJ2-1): KAGVTQTPRYLIKTRGQQVTLSCSPISGHRSVSWYQQTPGQGLQFLFEYFSETQRNKGNFPGRFSGRQFSNSRSEMNVSTLELGDSALYLCATTGLAGSNEQFFGPGTRLTVL.

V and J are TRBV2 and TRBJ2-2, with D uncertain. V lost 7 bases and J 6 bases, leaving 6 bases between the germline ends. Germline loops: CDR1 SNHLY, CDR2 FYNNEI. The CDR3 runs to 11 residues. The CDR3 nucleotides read TGTGCCAGCACCTTATCCGGGGAGCTGTTTTTT. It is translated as CASTLSGELFF.

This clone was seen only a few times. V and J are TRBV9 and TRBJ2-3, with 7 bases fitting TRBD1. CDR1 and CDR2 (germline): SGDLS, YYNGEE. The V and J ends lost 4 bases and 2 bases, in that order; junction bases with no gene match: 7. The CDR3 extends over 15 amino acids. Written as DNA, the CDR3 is TGTGCCAGCAGCCTTGACGGGACAGACACAGATACGCAGTATTTT. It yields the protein CASSLDGTDTDTQYF.

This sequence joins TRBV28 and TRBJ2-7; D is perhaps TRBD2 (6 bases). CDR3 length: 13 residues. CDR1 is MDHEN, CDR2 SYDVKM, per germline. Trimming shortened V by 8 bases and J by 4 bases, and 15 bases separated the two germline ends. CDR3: CASVGSPKYEQYF. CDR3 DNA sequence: TGTGCCAGCGTCGGGAGTCCAAAATACGAGCAGTACTTC.

CDR3 coding DNA: TGCGCCAGCAGCCGCGGCAGAACGCAGCAAGAGACCCAGTACTTC. Protein product: CASSRGRTQQETQYF. The rearrangement joins TRBV4-1 to TRBJ2-5; the D is unclear. V lost 4 bases, J lost 2 bases, and 14 bases lay in between. The CDR3 extends over 15 amino acids. Germline lookup yields CDR1 MGHRA and CDR2 YSYEKL.

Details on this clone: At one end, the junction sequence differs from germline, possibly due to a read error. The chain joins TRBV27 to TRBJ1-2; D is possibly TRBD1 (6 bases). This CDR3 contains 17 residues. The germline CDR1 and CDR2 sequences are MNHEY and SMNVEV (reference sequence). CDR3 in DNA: TGTGCCAGCACCCCTCTGACAGGCGCCTTTTCTAACTGTGGCTACACCTTC. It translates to CASTPLTGAFSNCGYTF.

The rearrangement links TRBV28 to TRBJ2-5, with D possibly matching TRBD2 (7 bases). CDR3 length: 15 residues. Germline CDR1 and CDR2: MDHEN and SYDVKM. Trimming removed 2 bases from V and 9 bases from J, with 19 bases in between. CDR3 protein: CASSLGAGVRGAQYF. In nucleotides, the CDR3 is TGTGCCAGCAGTTTAGGGGCAGGGGTCCGGGGGGCCCAGTACTTC.

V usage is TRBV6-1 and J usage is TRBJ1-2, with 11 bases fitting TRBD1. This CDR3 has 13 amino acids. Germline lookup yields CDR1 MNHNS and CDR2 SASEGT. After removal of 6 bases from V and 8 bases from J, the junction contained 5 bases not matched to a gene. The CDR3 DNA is TGTGCCAGCAGAGCGGACAGGGGGCTCGGCTACACCTTC. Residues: CASRADRGLGYTF.

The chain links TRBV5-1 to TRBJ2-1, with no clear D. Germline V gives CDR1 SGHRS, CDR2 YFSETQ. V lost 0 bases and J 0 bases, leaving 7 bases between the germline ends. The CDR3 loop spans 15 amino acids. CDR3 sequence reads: CASSLVSGSYNEQFF. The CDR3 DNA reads TGCGCCAGCAGCTTGGTATCAGGCTCCTACAATGAGCAGTTCTTC.

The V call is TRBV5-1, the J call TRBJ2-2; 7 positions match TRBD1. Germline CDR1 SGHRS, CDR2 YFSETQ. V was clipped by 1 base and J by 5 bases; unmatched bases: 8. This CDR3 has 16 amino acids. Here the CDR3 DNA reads TGCGCCAGCAGCTTGAGGCTTTCACAGGGGACCGGGGAGCTGTTTTTT. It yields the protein CASSLRLSQGTGELFF.

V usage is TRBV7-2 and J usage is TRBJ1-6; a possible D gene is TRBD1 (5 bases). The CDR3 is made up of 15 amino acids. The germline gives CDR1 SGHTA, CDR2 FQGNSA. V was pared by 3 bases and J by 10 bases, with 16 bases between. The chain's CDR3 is CASSFLGLGRSPLHF. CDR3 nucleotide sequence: TGTGCCAGCAGCTTCTTGGGGCTTGGTAGATCACCCCTCCACTTT.

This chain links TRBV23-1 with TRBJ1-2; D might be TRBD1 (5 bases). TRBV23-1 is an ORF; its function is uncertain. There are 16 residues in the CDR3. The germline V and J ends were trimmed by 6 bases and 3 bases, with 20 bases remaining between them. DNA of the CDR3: TGCGCCAGCAGGGACCGGGGGGTAGAGGAGCACTATGGCTACACCTTC. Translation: CASRDRGVEEHYGYTF.

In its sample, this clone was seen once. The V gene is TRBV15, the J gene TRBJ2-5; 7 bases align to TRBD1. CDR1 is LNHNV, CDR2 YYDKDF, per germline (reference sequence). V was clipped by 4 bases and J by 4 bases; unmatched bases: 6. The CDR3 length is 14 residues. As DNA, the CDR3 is TGTGCCACCAGCATGCGACAGGGTACAGAGACCCAGTACTTC. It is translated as CATSMRQGTETQYF.

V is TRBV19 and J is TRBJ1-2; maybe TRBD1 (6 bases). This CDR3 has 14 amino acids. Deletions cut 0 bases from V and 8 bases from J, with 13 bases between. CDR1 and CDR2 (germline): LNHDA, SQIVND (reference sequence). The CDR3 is CASSIDRRGNGYTF. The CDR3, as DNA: TGTGCCAGTAGTATAGACCGCAGGGGTAACGGCTACACCTTC.

CDR3 sequence: CASLISSYNEQFF. DNA of the CDR3: TGTGCCAGCCTGATTAGCTCCTACAATGAGCAGTTCTTC. The rearrangement joins TRBV11-2 to TRBJ2-1, with D hard to call. Germline assignment: CDR1 SGHAT and CDR2 FQNNGV. This CDR3 region has 13 residues. With 8 bases removed from V and 0 bases from J, the gap between germline ends came to 8 bases.

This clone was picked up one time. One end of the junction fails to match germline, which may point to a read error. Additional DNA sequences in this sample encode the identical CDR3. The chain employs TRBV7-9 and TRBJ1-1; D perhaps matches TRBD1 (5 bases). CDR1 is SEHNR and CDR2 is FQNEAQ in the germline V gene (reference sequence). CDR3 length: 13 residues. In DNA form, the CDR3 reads TGTGCCAGCAGCATCGGGGGAGTAACTGAAGCCTTCTTT. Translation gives CASSIGGVTEAFF.

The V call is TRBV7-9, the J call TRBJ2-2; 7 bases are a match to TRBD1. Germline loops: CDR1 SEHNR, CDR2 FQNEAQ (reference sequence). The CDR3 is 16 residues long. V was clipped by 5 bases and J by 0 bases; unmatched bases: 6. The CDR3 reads CASSPETGTNTGELFF. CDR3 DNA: TGTGCCAGCAGCCCAGAGACAGGGACGAACACCGGGGAGCTGTTTTTT. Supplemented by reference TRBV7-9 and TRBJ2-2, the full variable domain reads DTGVSQNPRHKITKRGQNVTFRCDPISEHNRLYWYRQTLGQGPEFLTYFQNEAQLEKSRLLSDRFSAERPKGSFSTLEIQRTEQGDSAMYLCASSPETGTNTGELFFGEGSRLTVL.

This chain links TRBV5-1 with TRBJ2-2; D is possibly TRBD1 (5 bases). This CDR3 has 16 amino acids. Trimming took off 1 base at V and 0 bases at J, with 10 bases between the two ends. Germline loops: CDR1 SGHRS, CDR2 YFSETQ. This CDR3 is CASSLTGASNTGELFF. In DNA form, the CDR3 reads TGCGCCAGCAGCTTGACTGGGGCGTCGAACACCGGGGAGCTGTTTTTT.

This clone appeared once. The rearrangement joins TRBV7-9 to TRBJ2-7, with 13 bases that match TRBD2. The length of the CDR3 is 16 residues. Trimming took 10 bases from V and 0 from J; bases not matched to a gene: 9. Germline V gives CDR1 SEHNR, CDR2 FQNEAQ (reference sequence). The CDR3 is CANSGTSGASSYEQYF. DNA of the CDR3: TGTGCCAACAGTGGGACTAGCGGGGCGAGCTCCTACGAGCAGTACTTC.